This T cell receptor (beta chain) was identified in a study of T cell repertoires in cytomegalovirus infection. TCRdb redid the calling of the reads with MiXCR, one entry per CDR3 protein. Of more than 350,000 distinct CDR3 sequences in the sample, about a third were seen once. This clonotype has ten or more counts. V gave up 5 bases and J gave up 0 bases, with 17 bases separating them. The CDR3 extends over 16 amino acids. Per germline, CDR1 SGHTA and CDR2 FQGNSA. This clonotype was sampled from a human donor in good health (CMV status not recorded). Some clones in this sample may be carry-over from other donors' samples. Sequencing was performed on PBMCs. The genes are TRBV7-2 and TRBJ2-7; tentative D call: TRBD2 (7 bases). CDR3 loop: CASSAQGGGSSYEQYF. The CDR3 DNA reads TGTGCCAGCAGCGCCCAGGGAGGGGGAAGCTCCTACGAGCAGTACTTC.